The present entry profiles one TCR beta chain with its context. Its antigen is currently not known. No base quality values were provided; no much bigger clone lies one nucleotide off. From a lookup of the germline V gene, CDR1 and CDR2 are ENHRY and SYGVKD. V is cut back by 5 bases and J by 9 bases, with 6 bases in the junction unmatched. The CDR3, cysteine through phenylalanine, is 13 amino acids long. Just the 39-base CDR3 DNA is kept, in frame starting at base 1. The data were obtained in a study of T-cell reconstitution after alpha-beta-depleted transplantation in children (dated by TCRdb to about 2016). For the wider study: T-cell immune reconstitution after TCRalphabeta/CD19-depleted allogeneic hematopoietic cell transplantation in children was quantitatively tracked in the study by means of TCR repertoire profiling.

The treatment or condition label here, explained by the study, means: allogeneic hematopoietic cell transplantation with graft depleted of TCRalphabeta T cells and CD19 B cells. Transplant recipients were children who received TCRalphabeta/CD19-depleted allogeneic hematopoietic cell grafts. Receptors were amplified or captured by PCR. TCRdb records Illumina HiSeq 2500 as the sequencer. TCR libraries were prepared with molecular barcoding, using unique molecular identifiers to normalize TCRbeta repertoire quantification. TCRdb passed the public sequencing reads through fastp at Q25 and MiXCR, retaining productive beta sequences. Identical CDR3 protein sequences are pooled into one entry, listed with their most common genes and DNA. A total of about 340,000 distinct CDR3 sequences appear in this sample, around 15% of them only once. About 41% of the sample is taken by the ten largest. Results and caveats for the whole study, not just this receptor: Over subsequent months, a decline in hyperexpanded clone frequencies was noted, and after one year, T-cell counts and TCRbeta diversity were mostly ascribed to newly produced T cells. In some patients, the high TCRbeta diversity seen at day 60 was put down to recipient T cells and intrathymic progenitors that had survived conditioning. The apparently early alphabetaT-cell count recovery about two months after transplant was reportedly dependent on only several hundred rapidly expanded clones derived from non-depleted graft cells.

The V gene is TRBV10-3 and the J gene is TRBJ2-1, with 8 bases aligning to TRBD1. The sequence came from a male patient between 2 and 10 years old who had a stem cell transplant for acute lymphoblastic leukemia, so the T cells may come from the graft donor. This specimen consisted of PBMCs, mostly from graft donor cells, obtained 360 days after TCRalphabeta/CD19-depleted stem cell transplant. The CDR3: CAISWDRSIEQFF. The bases read TGTGCCATCAGTTGGGACAGGTCCATTGAGCAGTTCTTC.